A single sample gave rise to the 14 T cell receptor beta chains below, sequenced in a study of T cell responses to AZD1222 COVID-19 vaccine (dated by TCRdb to 2020 to 2023). Sample time point, as interpreted from the label and publication: about 28 days (+/-7) after the second vaccine dose. This specimen's treatment or condition label, per the study, means: meningococcal conjugate vaccine given as trial control. Receptor amplification or capture employed the immunoSEQ multiplex PCR assay. In TCRdb, the immuneACCESS table is reduced to in-frame sequences with V and J assigned. These tables do not hold every clone; where another copy was compared, an unresolved V gene accounts for under half, and the others remain unexplained. A total of some 80,000 clones appear in this sample, around 80% of them only once. The top ten hold 27% of the sample. The source was peripheral blood, collected 28 days after the second dose of the MenACWY control vaccine. The receptors derive from an adult who received the MenACWY meningococcal vaccine as a control.

The gene calls are TRBV9 and TRBJ2-2; TRBD2 matches at 7 bases. Trimming cost V 5 bases and J 0 bases; bases outside gene matches: 1. This CDR3 is built from 14 residues. Germline values: CDR1 SGDLS, CDR2 YYNGEE. CDR3 DNA: TGTGCCAGCAGAAGCGGGGCGAACACCGGGGAGCTGTTTTTT. It translates to CASRSGANTGELFF.

This chain uses TRBV28 with TRBJ1-2; D remains unclear. The germline V and J ends were trimmed by 7 bases and 5 bases, with 14 bases remaining between them. Germline CDR1 is MDHEN and CDR2 is SYDVKM. The CDR3 is 13 amino acids. The CDR3 coding sequence is TGTGCCAGCATCAGTTCCGGGAAATATGGCTACACCTTC. Residues: CASISSGKYGYTF.

The rearrangement uses TRBV10-3 and TRBJ2-2; D is possibly TRBD1 (6 bases). V lost 9 bases and J 4 bases, leaving 9 bases between the germline ends. The CDR3 consists of 12 residues. Looked up from germline, CDR1 is ENHRY and CDR2 is SYGVKD. The CDR3 coding sequence is TGTGCCATACAACAGGGCACCGGGGAGCTGTTTTTT. Its translation is CAIQQGTGELFF.

The chain carries TRBV2 and TRBJ2-1; 8 bases agree with TRBD1. The CDR3 totals 15 residues. Unmatched junction bases numbered 11, after V lost 6 bases and J lost 7 bases. Germline values: CDR1 SNHLY, CDR2 FYNNEI. The DNA for the CDR3 is TGTGCCAGCAGCTCAGACAGGGGATTGGGGAATGAGCAGTTCTTC. Amino acid sequence: CASSSDRGLGNEQFF.

The chain links TRBV5-6 to TRBJ1-1, with 11 bases matching TRBD1. After removal of 4 bases from V and 10 bases from J, the junction contained 6 bases not matched to a gene. CDR1 is SGHDT and CDR2 is YYEEEE in the germline V gene. The CDR3 contains 13 residues. The CDR3 loop reads CASSVRDRGSAFF. In nucleotides, the CDR3 is TGTGCCAGCAGCGTCCGGGACAGGGGGTCAGCTTTCTTT.

V and J are TRBV5-1 and TRBJ1-3; D remains ambiguous. This CDR3 contains 17 residues. Germline V gene data show CDR1 as SGHRS and CDR2 as YFSETQ. Trimming cost V 0 bases and J 1 base, with 14 bases left between them. The CDR3 loop is CASSLGRSRASGNTIYF. As DNA, the CDR3 is TGCGCCAGCAGCTTGGGGAGAAGTCGGGCGTCTGGAAACACCATATATTTT.

This chain joins TRBV4-1 and TRBJ1-2; a possible D gene is TRBD1 (6 bases). The germline V and J ends were trimmed by 2 bases and 4 bases, with 14 bases remaining between them. The CDR3 is made up of 15 amino acids. CDR1 is MGHRA and CDR2 is YSYEKL in the germline V gene. In DNA, the CDR3 is TGCGCCAGCAGCCAAACCGGACAGCCACTCTATGGCTACACCTTC. The encoded protein is CASSQTGQPLYGYTF.

This clone was seen ten or more times. This chain uses TRBV19 with TRBJ1-4; maybe TRBD1 (6 bases). Germline loops: CDR1 LNHDA, CDR2 SQIVND (reference sequence). V shed 2 bases and J shed 8 bases, with 12 bases lying between them. This CDR3 has 14 amino acids. The CDR3 is CASSISQGYEKLFF. CDR3 DNA: TGTGCCAGTAGTATAAGTCAGGGGTACGAAAAACTGTTTTTT.

The chain carries TRBV27 and TRBJ2-7; D might be TRBD1 (8 bases). This CDR3 contains 14 residues. The germline V gene encodes CDR1 MNHEY and CDR2 SMNVEV (reference sequence). The germline V and J ends were trimmed by 8 bases and 2 bases, with 16 bases remaining between them. CDR3 coding DNA: TGTGCCAGCCGACATACAGGGGGGGCCTACGAGCAGTACTTC. Translation gives CASRHTGGAYEQYF.

This clone has only one observation. This chain uses TRBV7-2 with TRBJ2-7; D may be TRBD1 or TRBD2 (5 bases each). V was cut by 2 bases and J by 5 bases, with 16 bases left in between. Germline values: CDR1 SGHTA, CDR2 FQGNSA. The CDR3 totals 15 residues. The CDR3 here is CASSLRGEEFHEQYF. The CDR3 nucleotides read TGTGCCAGCAGCTTACGGGGCGAGGAGTTCCACGAGCAGTACTTC. Drawing the rest from reference TRBV7-2 and TRBJ2-7, the complete variable domain is GAGVSQSPSNKVTEKGKDVELRCDPISGHTALYWYRQSLGQGLEFLIYFQGNSAPDKSGLPSDRFSAERTGGSVSTLTIQRTQQEDSAVYLCASSLRGEEFHEQYFGPGTRLTVT.

V is TRBV6-2 or TRBV6-3 and J is TRBJ2-7; D may be TRBD1 or TRBD2 (5 bases each). Germline V gene data show CDR1 as MNHEY and CDR2 as SVGEGT. V shed 5 bases and J shed 7 bases, with 15 bases lying between them. The CDR3 has 13 residues. Here the CDR3 reads CASSLPGPGEQYF. In DNA, the CDR3 is TGTGCCAGCAGTCTACCGGGACCAGGGGAGCAGTACTTC.

V and J are TRBV18 and TRBJ2-1; TRBD1 aligns across 8 bases. This CDR3 has 16 amino acids. Germline CDR1 reads KGHSH; CDR2 reads LQKENI. Trimming removed 0 bases from V and 5 bases from J; junction bases left unmatched: 6. CDR3 amino acids: CASSPPLGQGDNEQFF. DNA for the CDR3: TGTGCCAGCTCACCACCGCTCGGACAGGGAGACAATGAGCAGTTCTTC.

The chain joins TRBV29-1 to TRBJ2-1; TRBD2 might be the D (6 bases). This CDR3 comprises 14 residues. Germline assignment: CDR1 SQVTM and CDR2 ANQGSEA. V lost 4 bases and J 7 bases, leaving 17 bases between the germline ends. The CDR3 protein is CSVGSTPRGNEQFF. The CDR3 DNA reads as TGCAGCGTTGGAAGTACCCCTCGGGGGAATGAGCAGTTCTTC.

This chain links TRBV27 with TRBJ2-5, with D unresolved. The V and J ends lost 3 bases and 4 bases respectively, with 9 bases between them. This CDR3 spans 13 amino acids. CDR1 is MNHEY and CDR2 is SMNVEV in the germline V gene (reference sequence). The CDR3 region has the DNA TGTGCCAGCAGTTTCTCGTGGGGAGAGACCCAGTACTTC. Encoded protein: CASSFSWGETQYF.